A selection of T cell receptor beta chains follows, all from one sample in a study of cytomegalovirus exposure and HLA in healthy donors. Produced via immunoSEQ multiplex PCR; TCRdb's table is partial and in-frame only. Of roughly 150,000 clones in the sample, roughly 84% were seen once. The sequenced material came from PBMCs. The source is a man aged 30 to 45 in good health and CMV-seronegative. CDR3s include the opening cysteine and the closing phenylalanine or tryptophan. D genes are given only for firm matches.

j_call d_call v_call cdr3_aa cdr3_nt
TRBJ2-5 - TRBV5-1 CASSLGVQETQYF TGCGCCAGCAGCTTGGGAGTACAAGAGACCCAGTACTTC
TRBJ2-2 TRBD2 TRBV19 CASSIDLGAGVYGELFF TGTGCCAGTAGTATAGATCTAGGGGCGGGAGTATACGGGGAGCTGTTTTTT
TRBJ1-1 - TRBV7-9 CASSSPTGNTEAFF TGTGCCAGCAGCTCGCCGACAGGCAACACTGAAGCTTTCTTT
TRBJ2-1 TRBD2 TRBV5-4 CASSHMTSGYNEQFF TGTGCCAGCAGCCATATGACTAGCGGCTACAATGAGCAGTTCTTC
TRBJ2-3 TRBD1 TRBV19 CASSLSTGGWADTQYF TGTGCCAGTAGTCTCTCGACAGGGGGCTGGGCAGATACGCAGTATTTT
TRBJ1-6 - TRBV5-4 CASTERGNSPLHF TGTGCCAGTACCGAAAGGGGGAATTCACCCCTCCACTTT
TRBJ2-3 TRBD2 TRBV30 CACTGLAQTQYF TGTGCCTGTACCGGACTAGCCCAGACGCAGTATTTT
TRBJ1-2 - TRBV7-9 CASSSRIDGRGYTF TGTGCCAGCAGCTCCCGAATTGACGGGAGAGGCTACACCTTC
TRBJ2-3 TRBD2 TRBV18 CASSPLGRGGLTDTQYF TGTGCCAGCTCACCACTCGGGCGGGGGGGCCTCACAGATACGCAGTATTTT
TRBJ2-1 - TRBV4-1 CASSQVILVRYNEQFF TGCGCCAGCAGCCAAGTCATCCTAGTTCGGTACAATGAGCAGTTCTTC
TRBJ1-1 - TRBV14 CASSYLSREYTEAFF TGTGCCAGCAGCTATCTCTCCCGGGAGTACACTGAAGCTTTCTTT
TRBJ2-7 TRBD1 TRBV6-6 CASSKGQTPYEQYF TGTGCCAGCAGTAAGGGACAGACCCCCTACGAGCAGTACTTC
TRBJ2-3 TRBD2 TRBV5-1 CASSPTRTSGRPQDTQYF TGCGCCAGCAGCCCCACCCGGACTAGCGGGAGGCCCCAAGATACGCAGTATTTT
TRBJ2-7 TRBD1 TRBV11-2 CASSLATGGSYEQYF TGTGCCAGCAGCTTAGCTACAGGGGGCTCCTACGAGCAGTACTTC
TRBJ2-2 - TRBV27 CASSLETANTGELFF TGTGCCAGCAGTTTGGAGACAGCGAACACCGGGGAGCTGTTTTTT
TRBJ2-1 - TRBV19 CASSPRSLTYNEQFF TGTGCCAGTAGTCCCCGTTCCTTAACCTACAATGAGCAGTTCTTC
TRBJ1-2 TRBD1 TRBV5-4 CASSTRQGAVGYTF TGTGCCAGCAGCACCCGACAGGGGGCGGTCGGCTACACCTTC
TRBJ1-2 - TRBV9 CASSAGLLGWDGYTF TGTGCCAGCAGCGCGGGACTCCTCGGTTGGGATGGCTACACCTTC
TRBJ2-2 - TRBV21-1 CASSSQLAGPDGELFF TGTGCCAGCAGCAGCCAGTTGGCAGGGCCCGACGGGGAGCTGTTTTTT
TRBJ1-1 TRBD1 TRBV6-1 CASSEYGTAPEAFF TGTGCCAGCAGTGAATATGGGACAGCCCCTGAAGCTTTCTTT
TRBJ2-3 TRBD2 TRBV2 CASTLAGFLTDTQYF TGTGCCAGCACCCTAGCGGGGTTCCTCACAGATACGCAGTATTTT
TRBJ2-7 - TRBV5-1 CASSRDQGSYEQYF TGCGCCAGCAGCCGAGACCAGGGGTCCTACGAGCAGTACTTC
TRBJ2-3 - TRBV5-5 CASSLELSTDTQYF TGTGCCAGCAGCTTAGAGCTAAGCACAGATACGCAGTATTTT
TRBJ2-1 TRBD2 TRBV30 CAWSVLAGSYNEQFF TGTGCCTGGAGTGTACTAGCGGGATCCTACAATGAGCAGTTCTTC
TRBJ2-6 - TRBV10-3 CAIRQGSGANVLTF TGTGCCATCAGGCAGGGGTCTGGGGCCAACGTCCTGACTTTC
TRBJ1-2 - TRBV6-1 CASSDWENYGYTF TGTGCCAGCAGTGATTGGGAGAACTATGGCTACACCTTC
TRBJ2-5 - TRBV4-1 CASSQDIGAGAYQETQYF TGCGCCAGCAGCCAAGATATAGGCGCGGGGGCGTACCAAGAGACCCAGTACTTC